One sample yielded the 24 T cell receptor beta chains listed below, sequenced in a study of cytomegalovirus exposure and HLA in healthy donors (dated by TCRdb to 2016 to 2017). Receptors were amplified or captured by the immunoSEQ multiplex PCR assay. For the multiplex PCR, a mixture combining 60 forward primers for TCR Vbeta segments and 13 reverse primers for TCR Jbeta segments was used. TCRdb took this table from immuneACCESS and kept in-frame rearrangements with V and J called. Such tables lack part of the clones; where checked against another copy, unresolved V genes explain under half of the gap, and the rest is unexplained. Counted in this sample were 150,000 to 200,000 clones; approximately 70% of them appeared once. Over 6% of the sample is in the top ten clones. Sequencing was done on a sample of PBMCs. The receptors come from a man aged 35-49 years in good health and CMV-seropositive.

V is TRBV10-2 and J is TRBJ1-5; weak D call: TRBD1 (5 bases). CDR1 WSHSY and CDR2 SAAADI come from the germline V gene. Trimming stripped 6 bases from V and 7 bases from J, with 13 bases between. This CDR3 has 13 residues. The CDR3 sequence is CASSQGVSQPQHF. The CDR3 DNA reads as TGCGCCAGCAGCCAAGGGGTATCGCAGCCCCAGCATTTT.

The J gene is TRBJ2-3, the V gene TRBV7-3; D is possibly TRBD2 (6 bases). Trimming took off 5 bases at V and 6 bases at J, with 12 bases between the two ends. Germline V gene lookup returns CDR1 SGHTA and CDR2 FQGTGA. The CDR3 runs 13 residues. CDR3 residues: CASSGGRGDTQYF. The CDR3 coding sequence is TGTGCCAGCAGCGGGGGGAGAGGGGATACGCAGTATTTT.

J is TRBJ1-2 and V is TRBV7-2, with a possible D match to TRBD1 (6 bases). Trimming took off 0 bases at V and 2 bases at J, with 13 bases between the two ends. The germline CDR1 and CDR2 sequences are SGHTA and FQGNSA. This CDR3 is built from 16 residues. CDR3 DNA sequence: TGTGCCAGCAGCTTAGCGGGGGCCGGACAGAACTATGGCTACACCTTC. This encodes CASSLAGAGQNYGYTF.

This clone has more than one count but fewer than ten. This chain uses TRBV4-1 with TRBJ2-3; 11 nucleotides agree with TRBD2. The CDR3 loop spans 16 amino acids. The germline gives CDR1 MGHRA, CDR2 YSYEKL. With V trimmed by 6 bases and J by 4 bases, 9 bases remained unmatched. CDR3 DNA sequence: TGCGCCAGCAGTCTTAAGGGGGGACTAGCGGCAGATACGCAGTATTTT. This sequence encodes CASSLKGGLAADTQYF.

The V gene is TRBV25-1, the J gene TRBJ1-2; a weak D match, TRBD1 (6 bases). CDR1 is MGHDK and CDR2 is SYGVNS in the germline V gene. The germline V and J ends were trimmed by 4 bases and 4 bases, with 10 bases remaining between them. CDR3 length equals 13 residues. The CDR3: CASSGTGLYGYTF. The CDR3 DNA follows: TGTGCCAGCAGTGGCACAGGGCTCTATGGCTACACCTTC.

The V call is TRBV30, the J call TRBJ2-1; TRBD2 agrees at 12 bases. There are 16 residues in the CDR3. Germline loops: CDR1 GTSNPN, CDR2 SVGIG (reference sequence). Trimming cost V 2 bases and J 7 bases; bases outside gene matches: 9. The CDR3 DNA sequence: TGTGCCTGGAGTCCCCTAGCGGGGGGGCTGGGAAATGAGCAGTTCTTC. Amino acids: CAWSPLAGGLGNEQFF.

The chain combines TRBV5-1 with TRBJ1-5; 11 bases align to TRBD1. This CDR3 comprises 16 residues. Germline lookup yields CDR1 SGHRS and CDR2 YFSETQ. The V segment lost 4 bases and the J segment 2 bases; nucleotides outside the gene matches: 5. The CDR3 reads CASSRGTGGRNQPQHF. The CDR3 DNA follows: TGCGCCAGCAGCAGAGGGACAGGGGGACGCAATCAGCCCCAGCATTTT.

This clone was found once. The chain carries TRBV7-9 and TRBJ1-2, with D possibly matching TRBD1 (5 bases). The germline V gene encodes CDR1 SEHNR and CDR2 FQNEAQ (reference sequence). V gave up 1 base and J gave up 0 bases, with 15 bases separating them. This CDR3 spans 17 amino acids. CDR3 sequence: CASSLEPWQGPNYGYTF. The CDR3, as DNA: TGTGCCAGCAGCTTAGAACCCTGGCAGGGTCCTAACTATGGCTACACCTTC. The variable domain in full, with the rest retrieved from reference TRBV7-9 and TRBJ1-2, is DTGVSQNPRHKITKRGQNVTFRCDPISEHNRLYWYRQTLGQGPEFLTYFQNEAQLEKSRLLSDRFSAERPKGSFSTLEIQRTEQGDSAMYLCASSLEPWQGPNYGYTFGSGTRLTVV.

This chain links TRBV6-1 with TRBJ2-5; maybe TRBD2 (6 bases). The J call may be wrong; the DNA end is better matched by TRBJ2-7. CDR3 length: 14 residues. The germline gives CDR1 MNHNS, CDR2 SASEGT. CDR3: CASSPLAGSYEQYF. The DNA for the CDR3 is TGTGCCAGCAGTCCTCTCGCGGGGTCCTACGAGCAGTACTTC.

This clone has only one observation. The DNA of the CDR3 is TGTGCCAGCAGCCCCCGCTCGGACAGGGCTAATGAGCAGTTCTTC. This encodes CASSPRSDRANEQFF. The chain joins TRBV9 to TRBJ2-1, with 8 bases lining up with TRBD1. The CDR3 runs to 15 residues. Unmatched junction bases numbered 10, after V lost 4 bases and J lost 7 bases. The germline V gene encodes CDR1 SGDLS and CDR2 YYNGEE. The full variable domain, its missing parts supplied by reference TRBV9 and TRBJ2-1, is DSGVTQTPKHLITATGQRVTLRCSPRSGDLSVYWYQQSLDQGLQFLIQYYNGEERAKGNILERFSAQQFPDLHSELNLSSLELGDSALYFCASSPRSDRANEQFFGPGTRLTVL.

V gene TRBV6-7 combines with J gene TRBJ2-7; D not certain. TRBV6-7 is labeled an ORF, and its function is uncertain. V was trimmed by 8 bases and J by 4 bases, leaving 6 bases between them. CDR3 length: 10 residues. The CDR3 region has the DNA TGTGCCAGCGCCGGTTACGAGCAGTACTTC. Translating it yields CASAGYEQYF.

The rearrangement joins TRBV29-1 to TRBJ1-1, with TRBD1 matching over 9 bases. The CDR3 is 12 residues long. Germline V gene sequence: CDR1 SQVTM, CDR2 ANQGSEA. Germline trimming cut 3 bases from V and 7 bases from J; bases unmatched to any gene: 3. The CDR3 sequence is CSVETGGREAFF. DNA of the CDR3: TGCAGCGTTGAGACAGGGGGGCGTGAAGCTTTCTTT.

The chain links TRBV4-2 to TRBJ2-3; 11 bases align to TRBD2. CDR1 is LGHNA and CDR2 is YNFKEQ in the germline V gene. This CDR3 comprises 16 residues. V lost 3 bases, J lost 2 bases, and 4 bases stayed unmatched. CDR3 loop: CASSHVAGGNTDTQYF. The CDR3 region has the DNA TGTGCCAGCAGCCATGTAGCGGGGGGGAACACAGATACGCAGTATTTT.

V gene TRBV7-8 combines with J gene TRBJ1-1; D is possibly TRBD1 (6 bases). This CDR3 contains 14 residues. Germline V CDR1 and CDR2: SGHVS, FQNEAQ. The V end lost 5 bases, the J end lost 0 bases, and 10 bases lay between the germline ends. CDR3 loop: CASSPGTLNTEAFF. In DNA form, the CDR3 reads TGTGCCAGCAGCCCAGGGACATTGAACACTGAAGCTTTCTTT. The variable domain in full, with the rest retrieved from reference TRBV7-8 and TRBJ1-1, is GAGVSQSPRYKVAKRGQDVALRCDPISGHVSLFWYQQALGQGPEFLTYFQNEAQLDKSGLPSDRFFAERPEGSVSTLKIQRTQQEDSAVYLCASSPGTLNTEAFFGQGTRLTVV.

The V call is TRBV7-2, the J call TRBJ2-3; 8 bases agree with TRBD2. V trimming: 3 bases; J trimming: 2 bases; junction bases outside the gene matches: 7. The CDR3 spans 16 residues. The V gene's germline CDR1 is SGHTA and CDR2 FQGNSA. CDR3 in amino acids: CASSFYGGASTDTQYF. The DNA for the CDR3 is TGTGCCAGCAGCTTCTACGGGGGGGCCTCCACAGATACGCAGTATTTT. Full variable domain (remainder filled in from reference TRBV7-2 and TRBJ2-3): GAGVSQSPSNKVTEKGKDVELRCDPISGHTALYWYRQSLGQGLEFLIYFQGNSAPDKSGLPSDRFSAERTGGSVSTLTIQRTQQEDSAVYLCASSFYGGASTDTQYFGPGTRLTVL.

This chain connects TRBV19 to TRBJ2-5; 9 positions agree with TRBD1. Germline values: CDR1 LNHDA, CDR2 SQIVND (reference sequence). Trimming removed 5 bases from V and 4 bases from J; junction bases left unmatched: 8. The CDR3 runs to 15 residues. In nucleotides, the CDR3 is TGTGCCAGTAGTTCGGGGACAGGGCTGGGAGAGACCCAGTACTTC. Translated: CASSSGTGLGETQYF.

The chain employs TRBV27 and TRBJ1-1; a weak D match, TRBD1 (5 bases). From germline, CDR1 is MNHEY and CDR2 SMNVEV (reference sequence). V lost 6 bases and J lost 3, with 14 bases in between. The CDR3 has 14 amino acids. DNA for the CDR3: TGTGCCAGCAGAATCAGGGTTGGGGACACTGAAGCTTTCTTT. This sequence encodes CASRIRVGDTEAFF.

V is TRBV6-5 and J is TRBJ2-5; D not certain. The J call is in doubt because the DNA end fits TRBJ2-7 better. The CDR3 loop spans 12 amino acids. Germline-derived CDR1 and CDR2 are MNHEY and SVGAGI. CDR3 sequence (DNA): TGTGCCTCCTCGGTCTCACGCTACGAGCAGTACTTC. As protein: CASSVSRYEQYF.

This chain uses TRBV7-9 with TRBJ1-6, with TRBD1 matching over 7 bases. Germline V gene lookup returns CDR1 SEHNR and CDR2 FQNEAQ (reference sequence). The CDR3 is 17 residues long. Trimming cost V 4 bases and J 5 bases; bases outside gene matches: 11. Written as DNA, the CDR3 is TGTGCCAGCAGCTCCACGTGGGAACAGGGGAATAATTCACCCCTCCACTTT. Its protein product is CASSSTWEQGNNSPLHF.

The CDR3 region is CASSEGLAGVQETQYF. The CDR3 DNA follows: TGTGCCAGCAGTGAGGGACTAGCGGGAGTACAAGAGACCCAGTACTTC. The chain couples TRBV9 to TRBJ2-5; 14 bases map to TRBD2. Trimming removed 5 bases from V and 2 bases from J; junction bases left unmatched: 5. There are 16 residues in the CDR3. The germline V gene encodes CDR1 SGDLS and CDR2 YYNGEE.

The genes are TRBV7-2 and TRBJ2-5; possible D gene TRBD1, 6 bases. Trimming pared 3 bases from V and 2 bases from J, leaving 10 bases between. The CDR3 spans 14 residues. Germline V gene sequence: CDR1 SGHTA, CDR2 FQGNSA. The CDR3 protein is CASSFWTVQETQYF. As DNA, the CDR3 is TGTGCCAGCAGCTTTTGGACAGTTCAAGAGACCCAGTACTTC. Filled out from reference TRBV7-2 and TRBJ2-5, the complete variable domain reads GAGVSQSPSNKVTEKGKDVELRCDPISGHTALYWYRQSLGQGLEFLIYFQGNSAPDKSGLPSDRFSAERTGGSVSTLTIQRTQQEDSAVYLCASSFWTVQETQYFGPGTRLLVL.

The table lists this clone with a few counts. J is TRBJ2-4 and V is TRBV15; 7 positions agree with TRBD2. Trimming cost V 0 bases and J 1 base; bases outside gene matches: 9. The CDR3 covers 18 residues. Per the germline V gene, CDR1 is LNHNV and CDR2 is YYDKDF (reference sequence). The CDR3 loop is CATSRDWGGEGAKNIQYF. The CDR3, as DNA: TGTGCCACCAGCAGAGATTGGGGGGGTGAGGGGGCCAAAAACATTCAGTACTTC. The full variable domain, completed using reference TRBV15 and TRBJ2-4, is DAMVIQNPRYQVTQFGKPVTLSCSQTLNHNVMYWYQQKSSQAPKLLFHYYDKDFNNEADTPDNFQSRRPNTSFCFLDIRSPGLGDTAMYLCATSRDWGGEGAKNIQYFGAGTRLSVL.

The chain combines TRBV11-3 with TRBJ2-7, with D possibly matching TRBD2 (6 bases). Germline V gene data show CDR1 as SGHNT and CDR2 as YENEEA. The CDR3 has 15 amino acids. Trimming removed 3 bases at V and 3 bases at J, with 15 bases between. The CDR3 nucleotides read TGTGCCAGCAGCTTGGGTGGAGGGACTGACTACGAGCAGTACTTC. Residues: CASSLGGGTDYEQYF.

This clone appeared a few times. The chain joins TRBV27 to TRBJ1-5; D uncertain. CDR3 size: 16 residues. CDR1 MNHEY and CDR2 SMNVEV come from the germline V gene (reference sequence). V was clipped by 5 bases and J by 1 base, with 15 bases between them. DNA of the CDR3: TGTGCCAGCAGTCCTTACTCCCTTAGAAGCAATCAGCCCCAGCATTTT. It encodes CASSPYSLRSNQPQHF.